These 22 T cell receptor beta chains originate from one sample sequenced in a study of blood T cell repertoires in COVID-19. Clones were read by immunoSEQ multiplex PCR, and TCRdb kept only the in-frame ones, dropping some. The profile shows 350,000 to 450,000 clones, about 88% of them singletons. Sequences were obtained from PBMCs or T cells enriched from blood (not recorded which). All receptors derive from a woman between 18 and 29 years old who had been exposed to COVID-19.

The V gene is TRBV11-1, the J gene TRBJ1-2, with a possible D match to TRBD1 (5 bases). This CDR3 region has 13 residues. The germline gives CDR1 SGHAT, CDR2 FQDESV (reference sequence). Trimming stripped 5 bases from V and 4 bases from J, with 11 bases between. In DNA, the CDR3 is TGTGCCAGCAGCCCGGACACGCTCTATGGCTACACCTTC. The encoded protein is CASSPDTLYGYTF.

The chain employs TRBV24-1 and TRBJ1-2; 9 nucleotides match TRBD1. V lost 2 bases to trimming and J lost 1 base; unmatched junction nucleotides: 7. Germline CDR1 KGHDR, CDR2 SFDVKD. The length of the CDR3 is 17 residues. For the CDR3, the DNA is TGTGCCACCAGTGATTCCGCGGGACAGGGATTTAACTATGGCTACACCTTC. Translation gives CATSDSAGQGFNYGYTF.

This clone was counted only a few times. The chain couples TRBV19 to TRBJ2-2; D perhaps matches TRBD1 (6 bases). Trimming pared 1 base from V and 5 bases from J, leaving 14 bases between. The CDR3 has 16 amino acids. CDR1 is LNHDA, CDR2 SQIVND, per germline (reference sequence). CDR3 amino acids: CASSIVGQGITGELFF. The CDR3, as DNA: TGTGCCAGTAGTATAGTAGGGCAGGGGATAACCGGGGAGCTGTTTTTT.

This chain joins TRBV9 and TRBJ1-1; no reliable D call. Germline values: CDR1 SGDLS, CDR2 YYNGEE. The CDR3 contains 14 residues. V was clipped by 0 bases and J by 0 bases, with 6 bases between them. DNA of the CDR3: TGTGCCAGCAGCGTAGAACATATGAACACTGAAGCTTTCTTT. Its protein is CASSVEHMNTEAFF.

V and J are TRBV14 and TRBJ2-7; a possible D gene is TRBD1 (5 bases). Trimming pared 2 bases from V and 3 bases from J, leaving 5 bases between. Germline values: CDR1 SGHDN, CDR2 FVKESK. This CDR3 has 12 amino acids. CDR3 protein: CASSQQGYEQYF. The CDR3 DNA reads as TGTGCCAGCAGCCAACAGGGCTACGAGCAGTACTTC.

This clone was observed a handful of times. This chain connects TRBV28 to TRBJ1-6; no clear D gene. Per germline, CDR1 MDHEN and CDR2 SYDVKM. The CDR3 spans 16 residues. Trimming pared 5 bases from V and 7 bases from J, leaving 18 bases between. The CDR3 sequence is CASSPLDIRGNSPLHF. DNA of the CDR3: TGTGCCAGCAGTCCCCTCGACATCCGAGGGAATTCACCCCTCCACTTT.

This clone was found once. This chain connects TRBV6-5 to TRBJ2-2; 7 positions agree with TRBD2. This CDR3 contains 15 residues. The germline CDR1 and CDR2 sequences are MNHEY and SVGAGI. V lost 4 bases, J lost 3 bases, and 5 bases stayed unmatched. The DNA of the CDR3 is TGTGCCAGCAGTTTGGGGGAGGGCTACACCGGGGAGCTGTTTTTT. It yields the protein CASSLGEGYTGELFF.

V is TRBV18 and J is TRBJ2-7; TRBD2 matches at 10 bases. The junction had 5 bases not matched to a gene; V was cut back by 6 bases and J by 3 bases. Germline V lookup: CDR1 KGHSH, CDR2 LQKENI. The length of the CDR3 is 14 residues. CDR3 sequence reads: CASSPLAGVYEQYF. In nucleotides, the CDR3 is TGTGCCAGCTCCCCGCTAGCGGGAGTCTACGAGCAGTACTTC.

V is TRBV5-1 and J is TRBJ2-1; 13 bases align to TRBD2. Per germline, CDR1 SGHRS and CDR2 YFSETQ. V trimming: 0 bases; J trimming: 2 bases; junction bases outside the gene matches: 8. This CDR3 has 19 amino acids. The CDR3 loop reads CASSLEALGLAGAYNEQFF. The CDR3 DNA follows: TGCGCCAGCAGCTTGGAGGCGCTCGGACTAGCGGGGGCCTACAATGAGCAGTTCTTC.

This clone has a single count. The genes are TRBV28 and TRBJ2-3, with 10 positions matching TRBD2. The germline CDR1 and CDR2 sequences are MDHEN and SYDVKM. V lost 6 bases to trimming and J lost 6 bases; unmatched junction nucleotides: 15. CDR3 length: 17 amino acids. The CDR3 loop is CASSFSPIAGGGDTQYF. The CDR3 DNA reads TGTGCCAGCAGCTTTTCCCCAATAGCGGGAGGAGGGGATACGCAGTATTTT.

The rearrangement joins TRBV9 to TRBJ2-5, with no clear D. Deletions cut 3 bases from V and 5 bases from J, with 11 bases between. Germline V CDR1 and CDR2: SGDLS, YYNGEE. This CDR3 region has 13 residues. The CDR3 here is CASSASSVETQYF. CDR3 DNA: TGTGCCAGCAGCGCGTCTAGTGTGGAGACCCAGTACTTC. Looking up the rest from reference TRBV9 and TRBJ2-5 gives the full variable domain: DSGVTQTPKHLITATGQRVTLRCSPRSGDLSVYWYQQSLDQGLQFLIQYYNGEERAKGNILERFSAQQFPDLHSELNLSSLELGDSALYFCASSASSVETQYFGPGTRLLVL.

This chain connects TRBV18 to TRBJ2-7; 8 bases map to TRBD2. The CDR3 spans 15 residues. Per germline, CDR1 KGHSH and CDR2 LQKENI. J gave up 2 bases and V 5 bases, and 8 bases lay outside the gene matches. DNA of the CDR3: TGTGCCAGCTCAGCCGAGACTAGCGAAACCTACGAGCAGTACTTC. It yields the protein CASSAETSETYEQYF.

This sequence joins TRBV18 and TRBJ1-1, with 9 bases lining up with TRBD1. CDR1 is KGHSH and CDR2 is LQKENI in the germline V gene. The CDR3 totals 14 residues. Trimming took 6 bases from V and 1 from J; bases not matched to a gene: 3. In DNA, the CDR3 is TGTGCCAGCTCTACACAGGGGGCGAACACTGAAGCTTTCTTT. Translation gives CASSTQGANTEAFF.

The rearrangement links TRBV27 to TRBJ1-5; the D is unclear. CDR1 and CDR2 from the germline V gene are MNHEY and SMNVEV (reference sequence). The CDR3 consists of 13 residues. The germline V and J ends were trimmed by 2 bases and 5 bases, with 7 bases remaining between them. Here the CDR3 DNA reads TGTGCCAGCAGTTTACGGGGTTATCAGCCCCAGCATTTT. It is translated as CASSLRGYQPQHF.

The chain links TRBV27 to TRBJ2-7; TRBD1 is a possible D gene (5 bases). Trimming pared 4 bases from V and 2 bases from J, leaving 9 bases between. The CDR3 loop spans 13 amino acids. CDR1 and CDR2 (germline): MNHEY, SMNVEV (reference sequence). CDR3 amino acids: CASSWGRTYEQYF. CDR3 nucleotide sequence: TGTGCCAGCAGTTGGGGCAGGACCTACGAGCAGTACTTC.

The chain uses TRBV9 and TRBJ1-3; D is possibly TRBD1 (5 bases). CDR1 and CDR2 (germline): SGDLS, YYNGEE. The V end lost 0 bases, the J end lost 4 bases, and 23 bases lay between the germline ends. This CDR3 has 19 amino acids. The CDR3 here is CASSVGPLMGGTAGNTIYF. DNA of the CDR3: TGTGCCAGCAGCGTAGGCCCTTTGATGGGCGGGACTGCGGGAAACACCATATATTTT.

The chain uses TRBV13 and TRBJ1-5, with no clear D. In germline, CDR1 is PRHDT, CDR2 FYEKMQ (reference sequence). Trimming stripped 0 bases from V and 3 bases from J, with 9 bases between. This CDR3 has 15 residues. CDR3 sequence: CASSLGGANNQPQHF. CDR3 coding DNA: TGTGCCAGCAGCTTAGGGGGAGCCAACAATCAGCCCCAGCATTTT.

This chain uses TRBV18 with TRBJ2-5; D is undetermined. The germline CDR1 and CDR2 sequences are KGHSH and LQKENI. This CDR3 contains 14 residues. Trimming left V 0 bases short and J 3 bases short, with 8 bases between. CDR3 region: CASSPPPSEETQYF. DNA of the CDR3: TGTGCCAGCTCACCACCCCCGAGCGAAGAGACCCAGTACTTC.

The V gene is TRBV7-9, the J gene TRBJ1-3, with TRBD1 identical over 8 bases. The V gene end was trimmed by 5 bases and the J gene end by 2 bases; junction bases not matched to a gene: 5. CDR3 length: 15 residues. Per germline, CDR1 SEHNR and CDR2 FQNEAQ (reference sequence). The CDR3 region is CASSLGQGTGNTIYF. For the CDR3, the DNA is TGTGCCAGCAGCCTCGGACAGGGAACTGGAAACACCATATATTTT.

This clone was detected a few times. V is TRBV3-1 (or the pseudogene TRBV3-2) and J is TRBJ2-3; no reliable D call. Trimming took 3 bases from V and 5 from J, leaving 3 bases between them. CDR1 and CDR2 (germline): LGHDT, YNNKEL (reference sequence). The CDR3 extends over 11 amino acids. CDR3 protein: CASSHVDTQYF. The CDR3, as DNA: TGTGCCAGCAGCCACGTAGATACGCAGTATTTT.

The gene calls are TRBV10-1 and TRBJ1-5, with a weak D call TRBD1 (5 bases). With 3 bases removed from V and 4 bases from J, the gap between germline ends came to 13 bases. Germline assignment: CDR1 WNHNN and CDR2 SYGVQD (reference sequence). This CDR3 contains 15 residues. CDR3 in DNA: TGCGCCAGCAGTGAAAAGGGGTCCGGGAATCAGCCCCAGCATTTT. Residues: CASSEKGSGNQPQHF.

CDR3 sequence (DNA): TGCAGCGTTGAAGACAGAACCTACGAGCAGTACTTC. This sequence encodes CSVEDRTYEQYF. This chain joins TRBV29-1 and TRBJ2-7, with no clear D. The V end was cut by 0 bases, the J end by 2 bases, with 5 bases between. Germline V lookup: CDR1 SQVTM, CDR2 ANQGSEA. The CDR3 spans 12 residues.